This entry lists 32 T cell receptor beta chains sequenced from one sample in a study of vaccination and CD4 T cells after COVID-19. Oncomine TCR Beta short-read sequencing was applied to DNA from cultured CD4+ T cells. MiXCR, applied by TCRdb to the PCR reads, yields one record per CDR3 protein. The table lists roughly 22,000 distinct CDR3 sequences, approximately 32% of them singletons. The antigens of these receptors remain unknown. Treatment: roughly 11-day PBMC culture with coronavirus spike peptide pools or control peptides (ViraFEST assay). The source material was cultured CD4+ T cells from blood. These receptors came from a human donor with COVID-19.

In its sample, this clonotype was seen a few times. The CDR3: CASSEAAKGSYEQYF. For the CDR3, the DNA is TGTGCCAGCAGTGAAGCGGCGAAGGGCTCCTACGAGCAGTACTTC. The V gene is TRBV6-1, the J gene TRBJ2-7, with D unclear. The CDR3 runs 15 residues. Trimming left V 0 bases short and J 0 bases short, with 9 bases between. Germline assignment: CDR1 MNHNS and CDR2 SASEGT.

V usage is TRBV20-1 and J usage is TRBJ2-1, with 9 bases matching TRBD2. Germline V gives CDR1 DFQATT, CDR2 SNEGSKA (reference sequence). Trimming cost V 5 bases and J 0 bases; bases outside gene matches: 8. CDR3 length equals 16 residues. This chain's CDR3 is CSALGRGGPSYNEQFF. In DNA form, the CDR3 reads TGCAGTGCTTTGGGGCGGGGGGGCCCCTCCTACAATGAGCAGTTCTTC.

The rearrangement joins TRBV29-1 to TRBJ1-4; D is unresolved. Germline CDR1 is SQVTM and CDR2 is ANQGSEA. Trimming took 6 bases from V and 0 from J, leaving 8 bases between them. This CDR3 region has 13 residues. For the CDR3, the DNA is TGCAGCGTCCAAGAGGCAACTAATGAAAAACTGTTTTTT. Translated: CSVQEATNEKLFF.

V usage is TRBV7-2 and J usage is TRBJ1-2; TRBD1 matches at 8 bases. J lost 4 bases, V lost 4 bases, and 14 bases had no gene match. CDR1 is SGHTA and CDR2 is FQGNSA in the germline V gene. The CDR3 length is 17 residues. CDR3 sequence (DNA): TGTGCCAGCAGCTACCCATCCCGGGACAGGACAGGCTATGGCTACACCTTC. This translates into CASSYPSRDRTGYGYTF.

The chain recombines TRBV5-4 with TRBJ1-2; weak D call: TRBD1 (5 bases). The V end was cut by 3 bases, the J end by 2 bases, with 17 bases between. The V gene's germline CDR1 is SGHNT and CDR2 YYREEE (reference sequence). The CDR3 loop spans 16 amino acids. CDR3 in DNA: TGTGCCAGCAGCTCCTACGAGGGGAACCTCAACTATGGCTACACCTTC. As protein: CASSSYEGNLNYGYTF.

The gene calls are TRBV14 and TRBJ2-7; a possible D gene is TRBD2 (7 bases). The CDR3 is 14 amino acids. V was trimmed by 1 base and J by 4 bases, leaving 11 bases between them. CDR1 is SGHDN and CDR2 is FVKESK in the germline V gene. The chain's CDR3 is CASSQGGGVYEQYF. CDR3 bases: TGTGCCAGCAGCCAAGGAGGGGGGGTATACGAGCAGTACTTC.

CDR3 bases: TGCAGTGCCGGGAGGAGGCGAGCGACTGAAGCTTTCTTT. Its protein is CSAGRRRATEAFF. The J gene is TRBJ1-1, the V gene TRBV20-1, with unresolved D. CDR3 size: 13 residues. V lost 6 bases, J lost 5 bases, and 16 bases lay in between. Germline V gene sequence: CDR1 DFQATT, CDR2 SNEGSKA (reference sequence).

This rearrangement joins TRBV2 to TRBJ2-1; TRBD2 is a possible D gene (7 bases). The V end lost 4 bases, the J end lost 1 base, and 17 bases lay between the germline ends. The CDR3 spans 17 residues. Germline V gene sequence: CDR1 SNHLY, CDR2 FYNNEI. CDR3 protein: CASSAPLGGASYNEQFF. CDR3 nucleotides: TGTGCCAGCAGTGCCCCCTTGGGGGGGGCGTCCTACAATGAGCAGTTCTTC.

This chain joins TRBV30 and TRBJ1-1, with TRBD1 as a possible D gene (6 bases). The germline CDR1 and CDR2 sequences are GTSNPN and SVGIG (reference sequence). This CDR3 has 14 amino acids. The germline V and J ends were trimmed by 3 bases and 3 bases, with 14 bases remaining between them. CDR3 DNA sequence: TGTGCCTGGAGGCAGGACGGGGGCGACACTGAAGCTTTCTTT. As protein: CAWRQDGGDTEAFF.

The chain joins TRBV2 to TRBJ1-3, with no clear D. The CDR3 extends over 16 amino acids. The germline CDR1 and CDR2 sequences are SNHLY and FYNNEI. The ends were cut back, 3 bases at V and 0 bases at J, with 12 bases in the middle. Written as DNA, the CDR3 is TGTGCCAGCAGTGAGGGTCCGGCCCTCTCTGGAAACACCATATATTTT. Translation gives CASSEGPALSGNTIYF.

This clonotype was counted between two and nine times. V and J are TRBV20-1 and TRBJ1-5; the match to TRBD1 covers 8 bases. Germline lookup yields CDR1 DFQATT and CDR2 SNEGSKA (reference sequence). J gave up 0 bases and V 2 bases, and 6 bases lay outside the gene matches. The CDR3 has 16 amino acids. The CDR3 protein is CSARNTGGNSNQPQHF. CDR3 sequence (DNA): TGCAGTGCTAGAAATACAGGGGGAAATAGCAATCAGCCCCAGCATTTT.

CDR3 protein: CATSRPGTNNEQFF. For the CDR3, the DNA is TGTGCCACCAGCAGACCGGGGACTAACAATGAGCAGTTCTTC. J is TRBJ2-1 and V is TRBV15; TRBD2 matches at 7 bases. J gave up 5 bases and V 2 bases, and 3 bases lay outside the gene matches. In germline, CDR1 is LNHNV, CDR2 YYDKDF (reference sequence). CDR3 length equals 14 residues. Full variable domain (outside the CDR3, taken from reference TRBV15 and TRBJ2-1): DAMVIQNPRYQVTQFGKPVTLSCSQTLNHNVMYWYQQKSSQAPKLLFHYYDKDFNNEADTPDNFQSRRPNTSFCFLDIRSPGLGDTAMYLCATSRPGTNNEQFFGPGTRLTVL.

This sequence joins TRBV6-1 and TRBJ1-5; a weak D match, TRBD1 (5 bases). V was cut by 5 bases and J by 7 bases, with 15 bases left in between. The CDR3 runs to 14 residues. CDR1 and CDR2 (germline): MNHNS, SASEGT. In nucleotides, the CDR3 is TGTGCCAGCAGTAACCTACAGGAGGCACAGCCCCAGCATTTT. Translating gives CASSNLQEAQPQHF.

The CDR3 sequence is CASSFPQTPYEQYF. CDR3 in DNA: TGTGCCAGCAGTTTCCCACAGACCCCCTACGAGCAGTACTTC. This sequence joins TRBV28 and TRBJ2-7; D ambiguous. Looked up from germline, CDR1 is MDHEN and CDR2 is SYDVKM. Trimming removed 3 bases from V and 2 bases from J, with 11 bases in between. The CDR3 is made up of 14 amino acids. Full variable domain (outside the CDR3, taken from reference TRBV28 and TRBJ2-7): DVKVTQSSRYLVKRTGEKVFLECVQDMDHENMFWYRQDPGLGLRLIYFSYDVKMKEKGDIPEGYSVSREKKERFSLILESASTNQTSMYLCASSFPQTPYEQYFGPGTRLTVT.

Only one count was recorded for this clonotype. V usage is TRBV7-9 and J usage is TRBJ1-3; no clear D. Looked up from germline, CDR1 is SEHNR and CDR2 is FQNEAQ (reference sequence). The CDR3 loop spans 15 amino acids. V was cut by 5 bases and J by 6 bases, with 17 bases left in between. CDR3 sequence: CASSPPGPKKNTIYF. CDR3 nucleotides: TGTGCCAGCAGCCCGCCGGGTCCGAAGAAAAACACCATATATTTT.

This clonotype was counted between two and nine times. The chain uses TRBV6-1 and TRBJ2-5, with 9 nucleotides matching TRBD1. Germline CDR1 MNHNS, CDR2 SASEGT. J lost 5 bases, V lost 10 bases, and 11 bases had no gene match. The CDR3 covers 14 residues. Here the CDR3 DNA reads TGTGCCACCAAAAACAGGGGGCCCGGGGAGACCCAGTACTTC. Translation: CATKNRGPGETQYF.

By sample share, this clonotype is medium-sized. This sequence joins TRBV20-1 and TRBJ1-1; possible D gene TRBD1, 5 bases. V lost 5 bases and J lost 3, with 10 bases in between. The CDR3 has 12 amino acids. The germline CDR1 and CDR2 sequences are DFQATT and SNEGSKA (reference sequence). CDR3 region: CSAGVGDTEAFF. The CDR3, as DNA: TGCAGTGCTGGAGTGGGGGACACTGAAGCTTTCTTT.

This clonotype was detected only a few times. V is TRBV10-3 and J is TRBJ2-5, with 7 bases that match TRBD2. The CDR3 runs to 15 residues. Germline assignment: CDR1 ENHRY and CDR2 SYGVKD. Germline trimming cut 6 bases from V and 0 bases from J; bases unmatched to any gene: 7. CDR3 loop: CAISAAGTYQETQYF. As DNA, the CDR3 is TGTGCCATCAGCGCAGCGGGGACGTACCAAGAGACCCAGTACTTC.

The chain employs TRBV19 and TRBJ2-2; TRBD2 agrees at 12 bases. Looked up from germline, CDR1 is LNHDA and CDR2 is SQIVND (reference sequence). Losses at the gene ends were 8 bases for V and 5 bases for J; bases not matched to a gene: 3. CDR3 length equals 14 residues. The CDR3: CASLLAGGTGELFF. CDR3 nucleotide sequence: TGTGCCAGTCTACTAGCGGGGGGAACCGGGGAGCTGTTTTTT.

This clonotype was counted a few times. The rearrangement links TRBV12-3 or TRBV12-4 to TRBJ1-2; D gene uncertain. The CDR3 covers 12 residues. Trimming removed 6 bases at V and 6 bases at J, with 11 bases between. The CDR3, as DNA: TGTGCCAGCAGCCCCCGGTACGATGGCTACACCTTC. Its protein product is CASSPRYDGYTF.

This clonotype was seen a handful of times. The rearrangement joins TRBV7-3 to TRBJ1-1, with 8 bases aligning to TRBD1. The CDR3 totals 14 residues. V gave up 5 bases and J gave up 4 bases; unmatched junction bases: 6. In germline, CDR1 is SGHTA, CDR2 FQGTGA. CDR3 sequence (DNA): TGTGCCAGCAGCATAGGACAGGGCGGCACTGAAGCTTTCTTT. Translating gives CASSIGQGGTEAFF.

The V call is TRBV6-2 or TRBV6-3, the J call TRBJ2-1; 8 nucleotides align to TRBD1. The CDR3 extends over 14 amino acids. V lost 6 bases and J lost 2; bases outside the gene matches: 3. Germline loops: CDR1 MNHEY, CDR2 SVGEGT. The CDR3 DNA reads as TGTGCCAGCAGGCAGGGGGCTGCCTACAATGAGCAGTTCTTC. Encoded protein: CASRQGAAYNEQFF.

This clonotype came up a few times. The chain links TRBV19 to TRBJ2-1; 12 bases fit TRBD2. The ends lost 4 bases at V and 9 bases at J; junction bases unmatched: 10. CDR1 and CDR2 from the germline V gene are LNHDA and SQIVND (reference sequence). The CDR3 is 16 residues long. The CDR3 region is CASSRLAGGLTIEQFF. CDR3 coding DNA: TGTGCCAGTAGTAGGCTAGCGGGGGGGCTTACGATTGAGCAGTTCTTC.

This clonotype turned up a few times. The chain employs TRBV11-3 and TRBJ1-1; D is possibly TRBD1 (6 bases). Trimming cost V 6 bases and J 3 bases, with 17 bases left between them. Germline V lookup: CDR1 SGHNT, CDR2 YENEEA. The CDR3 is 15 amino acids. The CDR3 nucleotides are TGTGCCAGCAGTCCAAGTGCAGGGGTCCACACTGAAGCTTTCTTT. This translates into CASSPSAGVHTEAFF.

The J gene is TRBJ1-1, the V gene TRBV5-4; D unresolved. V lost 1 base and J lost 9, with 13 bases in between. The CDR3 is made up of 13 amino acids. Germline CDR1 and CDR2: SGHNT and YYREEE (reference sequence). The DNA of the CDR3 is TGTGCCAGCAGCTTGAGTAACGGGGAAAAAGCTTTCTTT. Its protein product is CASSLSNGEKAFF.

The CDR3 here is CASSLDSGGRSNEQFF. The CDR3 DNA reads as TGTGCCAGCAGCTTAGACAGCGGGGGGCGGAGTAATGAGCAGTTCTTC. The J gene is TRBJ2-1, the V gene TRBV7-2; 9 bases are shared with TRBD2. Looked up from germline, CDR1 is SGHTA and CDR2 is FQGNSA. V dropped 1 base and J dropped 7; count of bases not matched to a gene: 8. The CDR3 totals 16 residues.

This clonotype appeared a few times. V usage is TRBV5-4 and J usage is TRBJ2-3, with 10 bases fitting TRBD1. V lost 4 bases and J lost 3; bases outside the gene matches: 8. The CDR3 runs to 16 residues. Per germline, CDR1 SGHNT and CDR2 YYREEE (reference sequence). CDR3 sequence: CASSDRDRGKTDTQYF. The CDR3 DNA is TGTGCCAGCAGCGACCGGGACAGGGGAAAAACAGATACGCAGTATTTT.

The chain recombines TRBV6-4 with TRBJ1-1; D is unresolved. V gave up 6 bases and J gave up 0 bases, with 11 bases separating them. Germline CDR1 and CDR2: MRHNA and SNTAGT. CDR3 length: 14 residues. CDR3 DNA sequence: TGTGCCAGCAGCCTATTAGACCTGAACACTGAAGCTTTCTTT. It translates to CASSLLDLNTEAFF.

This clonotype was recorded only once. The chain combines TRBV11-3 with TRBJ2-1; 9 bases agree with TRBD2. The germline gives CDR1 SGHNT, CDR2 YENEEA. This CDR3 has 17 residues. Losses at the gene ends were 0 bases for V and 3 bases for J; bases not matched to a gene: 6. For the CDR3, the DNA is TGTGCCAGCAGCTTAGATGGCATAGCGGGGGTCTACAATGAGCAGTTCTTC. This codes for CASSLDGIAGVYNEQFF.

The chain links TRBV24-1 to TRBJ2-3, with D perhaps assigned TRBD1 or TRBD2 (6 bases each). This CDR3 has 16 amino acids. CDR1 is KGHDR and CDR2 is SFDVKD in the germline V gene. V lost 5 bases and J lost 1, with 15 bases in between. The CDR3 here is CATSVPRGVRTDTQYF. The CDR3 nucleotides read TGTGCCACCAGTGTCCCTAGGGGGGTTCGCACAGATACGCAGTATTTT.

This chain joins TRBV11-3 and TRBJ2-7, with 9 positions matching TRBD1. The CDR3 is 15 residues long. With V trimmed by 6 bases and J by 4 bases, 10 bases remained unmatched. From germline, CDR1 is SGHNT and CDR2 YENEEA. The CDR3 DNA sequence: TGTGCCAGCAGTACACAAGCACAGGGGGCTTACGAGCAGTACTTC. Translation: CASSTQAQGAYEQYF. The full variable domain, with the rest looked up from reference TRBV11-3 and TRBJ2-7, is EAGVVQSPRYKIIEKKQPVAFWCNPISGHNTLYWYLQNLGQGPELLIRYENEEAVDDSQLPKDRFSAERLKGVDSTLKIQPAELGDSAVYLCASSTQAQGAYEQYFGPGTRLTVT.

CDR3 residues: CASSLETGANTEAFF. CDR3 coding DNA: TGTGCCAGCAGCTTAGAAACGGGGGCGAACACTGAAGCTTTCTTT. The chain joins TRBV7-9 to TRBJ1-1; TRBD1 might be the D (6 bases). Trimming removed 1 base from V and 1 base from J, with 10 bases in between. The CDR3 contains 15 residues. Per germline, CDR1 SEHNR and CDR2 FQNEAQ (reference sequence). Based on the CDR3 plus reference TRBV7-9 and TRBJ1-1, the full variable domain is DTGVSQNPRHKITKRGQNVTFRCDPISEHNRLYWYRQTLGQGPEFLTYFQNEAQLEKSRLLSDRFSAERPKGSFSTLEIQRTEQGDSAMYLCASSLETGANTEAFFGQGTRLTVV.